This T cell receptor beta chain was recorded in a study of T cell clonality in common variable immunodeficiency. General observations from the study: CVID patient heterogeneity limited repertoire-clinical complication correlations. CVID subjects had higher TCRbeta clonality than healthy controls, most marked in about a third. Common variable immunodeficiency TCR beta sequences reportedly had fewer deletions and N-nucleotide insertions.

As regards this clone: As yet, its antigen is unknown. The read terminates 3 residues before the CDR3 end, so the remaining end is supplied by the germline J gene.

Using immunoSEQ multiplex PCR, the repertoire was profiled, and TCRdb retains in-frame clones only, with some absent. The record shows about 52,000 clones for this sample, with no singletons present. Per the germline V gene, CDR1 is SGHVS and CDR2 is FNYEAQ. This CDR3 comprises 16 residues. The V end was cut by 5 bases, the J end by 2 bases, with 19 bases between. Specimen: peripheral blood mononuclear cells. V and J are TRBV7-6 and TRBJ2-7, with D perhaps TRBD1 (6 bases). The receptor was derived from a person aged 18 to 75 in good health. The CDR3 sequence is CASSPQGTGFAYEQYF. The covered CDR3 bases are TGTGCCAGCAGCCCGCAGGGCACAGGGTTCGCCTACGAG.